Presented here are 27 T cell receptor beta chains from one specimen sequenced in a study of CD8 T cells in Susac syndrome. The RNA input was 0.5 to 1 ug, and it was reverse transcribed with random hexamers. TCRdb re-called the immunoSEQ multiplex PCR reads with MiXCR, one entry per CDR3 protein. The table has approximately 170,000 distinct CDR3 sequences, 93% seen once. Sequences were obtained from CD4+ T cells from PBMCs. All receptors come from a human donor in good health.

CDR3 nucleotide sequence: TGTGCCATCAGTGCGGGGGGTAGACAGCCCCAGCATTTT. As protein: CAISAGGRQPQHF. This chain uses TRBV10-3 with TRBJ1-5, with TRBD1 as a possible D gene (5 bases). Germline CDR1 is ENHRY and CDR2 is SYGVKD. V lost 4 bases, J lost 7 bases, and 11 bases lay in between. CDR3 length equals 13 residues.

V gene TRBV23-1 combines with J gene TRBJ1-3, with a weak D call TRBD1 (5 bases). TRBV23-1 has ORF status, its function being uncertain. V was cut by 5 bases and J by 0 bases, with 11 bases left in between. CDR3 length: 15 amino acids. The CDR3 region is CASSWDWSSGNTIYF. The CDR3 DNA reads as TGCGCCAGCAGTTGGGACTGGAGCTCTGGAAACACCATATATTTT.

This chain's CDR3 is CASSLDSGSSIGSEAFF. CDR3 sequence (DNA): TGTGCCAGCAGCCTCGACTCGGGTTCTTCCATCGGCTCTGAAGCTTTCTTT. This chain links TRBV14 with TRBJ1-1, with no clear D. V was pared by 4 bases and J by 6 bases, with 24 bases between. The CDR3 loop spans 17 amino acids. CDR1 SGHDN and CDR2 FVKESK come from the germline V gene.

This chain links TRBV29-1 with TRBJ2-7; no definite D call. CDR1 and CDR2 from the germline V gene are SQVTM and ANQGSEA. Trimming took 7 bases from V and 6 from J, leaving 19 bases between them. The CDR3 extends over 13 amino acids. The CDR3 is CSAAPGTRSEQYF. The CDR3 DNA reads TGCAGCGCAGCCCCGGGTACCAGGTCCGAGCAGTACTTC.

The rearrangement links TRBV12-3 or TRBV12-4 to TRBJ2-2; D unclear. CDR3 size: 14 residues. Trimming left V 3 bases short and J 1 base short, with 6 bases between. CDR3 DNA sequence: TGTGCCAGCAGTTTCGAAGGGAACACCGGGGAGCTGTTTTTT. Protein: CASSFEGNTGELFF.

The chain links TRBV7-9 to TRBJ2-7; 7 bases are a match to TRBD1. With 5 bases clipped from V and 0 bases from J, the junction kept 4 bases outside the gene matches. The CDR3 totals 14 residues. CDR1 and CDR2 (germline): SEHNR, FQNEAQ (reference sequence). CDR3 coding DNA: TGTGCCAGCAGCCGCAGGGACAGCTCCTACGAGCAGTACTTC. Amino acids: CASSRRDSSYEQYF.

The rearrangement joins TRBV29-1 to TRBJ1-3; D not certain. The germline V gene encodes CDR1 SQVTM and CDR2 ANQGSEA. The CDR3 sequence is 11 residues long. V dropped 6 bases and J dropped 2 bases, with 5 bases sitting between them. As DNA, the CDR3 is TGCAGCGTGAAAGCTGGAAACACCATATATTTT. Translating gives CSVKAGNTIYF.

The chain recombines TRBV27 with TRBJ2-5; D gene ambiguous. The ends were cut back, 2 bases at V and 4 bases at J, with 8 bases in the middle. CDR3 length: 13 amino acids. Looked up from germline, CDR1 is MNHEY and CDR2 is SMNVEV (reference sequence). Here the CDR3 reads CASSLRRGETQYF. DNA of the CDR3: TGTGCCAGCAGTTTAAGACGAGGAGAGACCCAGTACTTC.

This clonotype appeared once. V and J are TRBV29-1 and TRBJ2-1; possibly TRBD1 or TRBD2 for D (6 bases each). Deletions cut 1 base from V and 2 bases from J, with 12 bases between. The CDR3 spans 15 residues. The germline gives CDR1 SQVTM, CDR2 ANQGSEA. CDR3 DNA sequence: TGCAGCGTTGAAGGTTACGGGGGCACCTACAATGAGCAGTTCTTC. It encodes CSVEGYGGTYNEQFF.

The chain uses TRBV15 and TRBJ1-2; tentatively, D is TRBD1 (5 bases). Trimming cost V 2 bases and J 4 bases, with 23 bases left between them. The CDR3 is 18 residues long. Germline V lookup: CDR1 LNHNV, CDR2 YYDKDF (reference sequence). In nucleotides, the CDR3 is TGTGCCACCAGCAGACCCACGGGACGGCAGTCATCATTCTATGGCTACACCTTC. The encoded protein is CATSRPTGRQSSFYGYTF.

The rearrangement links TRBV10-3 to TRBJ2-7; 10 positions agree with TRBD1. CDR3 length: 14 amino acids. In germline, CDR1 is ENHRY, CDR2 SYGVKD. The J segment lost 2 bases and the V segment lost 6 bases, leaving 4 bases of the junction unmatched. CDR3 loop: CAISPGQGAYEQYF. The CDR3 DNA is TGTGCCATCAGCCCCGGACAGGGGGCCTACGAGCAGTACTTC.

As regards this clonotype: At one of its ends the junction is not consistent with the germline gene, which may arise from a read error. The gene calls are TRBV29-1 and TRBJ2-7; 10 bases are shared with TRBD1. CDR1 SQVTM and CDR2 ANQGSEA come from the germline V gene. The CDR3 has 15 residues. The CDR3 region is CSVATRTGGAYEQYF. CDR3 nucleotides: TGTAGCGTTGCAACCCGGACAGGGGGAGCCTACGAGCAGTACTTC.

The V gene is TRBV6-2 or TRBV6-3, the J gene TRBJ2-4, with unresolved D. Trimming removed 6 bases from V and 0 bases from J, with 6 bases in between. This CDR3 has 13 amino acids. CDR1 is MNHEY and CDR2 is SVGEGT in the germline V gene. The CDR3, as DNA: TGTGCCAGCAGCTGGGTAGCCAAAAACATTCAGTACTTC. This encodes CASSWVAKNIQYF.

This sequence joins TRBV7-2 and TRBJ1-2, with D possibly being TRBD1 (5 bases). This CDR3 comprises 14 residues. V shed 5 bases and J shed 4 bases, with 14 bases lying between them. Germline-derived CDR1 and CDR2 are SGHTA and FQGNSA. The CDR3 region has the DNA TGTGCCAGCAGCGGAGGGACGGTTGGCTATGGCTACACCTTC. This codes for CASSGGTVGYGYTF.

V usage is TRBV5-1 and J usage is TRBJ2-7; no reliable D call. CDR3 size: 11 residues. Germline-derived CDR1 and CDR2 are SGHRS and YFSETQ. V lost 4 bases, J lost 5 bases, and 7 bases lay in between. CDR3 in amino acids: CASSQENEQYF. The CDR3 DNA reads as TGCGCCAGCAGCCAAGAAAACGAGCAGTACTTC. Full variable domain (remainder filled in from reference TRBV5-1 and TRBJ2-7): KAGVTQTPRYLIKTRGQQVTLSCSPISGHRSVSWYQQTPGQGLQFLFEYFSETQRNKGNFPGRFSGRQFSNSRSEMNVSTLELGDSALYLCASSQENEQYFGPGTRLTVT.

This clonotype was seen just once. V and J are TRBV29-1 and TRBJ1-1; TRBD1 matches 11 bases. Per the germline V gene, CDR1 is SQVTM and CDR2 is ANQGSEA. V lost 4 bases to trimming and J lost 4 bases; unmatched junction nucleotides: 5. The CDR3 has 14 residues. Here the CDR3 DNA reads TGCAGCGTTGGGACAGGGGGCTTGGGCACTGAAGCTTTCTTT. This gives the protein CSVGTGGLGTEAFF.

V and J are TRBV5-1 and TRBJ2-1; 9 bases agree with TRBD1. The J call may be faulty, since TRBJ2-7 better matches the DNA end. From germline, CDR1 is SGHRS and CDR2 YFSETQ. CDR3 length: 16 amino acids. CDR3 nucleotide sequence: TGCGCCAGCAGCTTGGCCATGAGACAGGGGGGCTACGAGCAGTACTTC. Translated: CASSLAMRQGGYEQYF.

The chain couples TRBV2 to TRBJ1-5; 9 nucleotides line up with TRBD1. The CDR3 loop spans 15 amino acids. Trimming cost V 3 bases and J 6 bases; bases outside gene matches: 6. Germline CDR1 reads SNHLY; CDR2 reads FYNNEI. The CDR3 region has the DNA TGTGCCAGCAGTGAGGCCGGGACAGGGCCTCAGCCCCAGCATTTT. Translation: CASSEAGTGPQPQHF.

The chain is built from TRBV12-3 or TRBV12-4 and TRBJ2-2; D remains ambiguous. Trimming stripped 6 bases from V and 0 bases from J, with 20 bases between. The CDR3 loop spans 18 amino acids. The CDR3 protein is CASSSPRWAPPNTGELFF. DNA of the CDR3: TGTGCCAGCAGCTCTCCCCGCTGGGCCCCACCGAACACCGGGGAGCTGTTTTTT.

The gene calls are TRBV7-8 and TRBJ2-7, with D possibly being TRBD1 (6 bases). CDR3 length: 14 amino acids. CDR1 and CDR2 (germline): SGHVS, FQNEAQ. The V end lost 5 bases, the J end lost 1 base, and 12 bases lay between the germline ends. CDR3 DNA sequence: TGTGCCAGCAGCCCGGACAGCTTATCCTACGAGCAGTACTTC. Its protein is CASSPDSLSYEQYF. Based on the CDR3 plus reference TRBV7-8 and TRBJ2-7, the full variable domain is GAGVSQSPRYKVAKRGQDVALRCDPISGHVSLFWYQQALGQGPEFLTYFQNEAQLDKSGLPSDRFFAERPEGSVSTLKIQRTQQEDSAVYLCASSPDSLSYEQYFGPGTRLTVT.

The chain uses TRBV18 and TRBJ2-7, with no clear D. Germline CDR1 is KGHSH and CDR2 is LQKENI. The CDR3 contains 13 residues. Trimming removed 3 bases at V and 0 bases at J, with 6 bases between. This chain's CDR3 is CASSPASSYEQYF. CDR3 coding DNA: TGTGCCAGCTCACCGGCGAGCTCCTACGAGCAGTACTTC.

This rearrangement joins TRBV2 to TRBJ1-2, with 8 bases that match TRBD1. Per the germline V gene, CDR1 is SNHLY and CDR2 is FYNNEI. The ends lost 6 bases at V and 4 bases at J; junction bases unmatched: 4. The CDR3 extends over 13 amino acids. CDR3 nucleotides: TGTGCCAGCAGCGAGGACAGGGTCTATGGCTACACCTTC. Translation: CASSEDRVYGYTF.

This clonotype was detected once. The rearrangement uses TRBV6-1 and TRBJ1-1; unclear D gene. Germline V gives CDR1 MNHNS, CDR2 SASEGT. The V end lost 2 bases, the J end lost 5 bases, and 9 bases lay between the germline ends. The CDR3 contains 13 residues. CDR3: CASSERERTEAFF. The CDR3 bases are TGTGCCAGCAGTGAACGGGAGCGGACTGAAGCTTTCTTT.

The chain combines TRBV5-1 with TRBJ1-4; no definite D call. V lost 4 bases to trimming and J lost 8 bases, with 9 bases between them. The CDR3 extends over 12 amino acids. Per the germline V gene, CDR1 is SGHRS and CDR2 is YFSETQ. The CDR3 coding sequence is TGCGCCAGCAGCACCACTGGGGAAAAACTGTTTTTT. It specifies CASSTTGEKLFF. Based on the CDR3 plus reference TRBV5-1 and TRBJ1-4, the full variable domain is KAGVTQTPRYLIKTRGQQVTLSCSPISGHRSVSWYQQTPGQGLQFLFEYFSETQRNKGNFPGRFSGRQFSNSRSEMNVSTLELGDSALYLCASSTTGEKLFFGSGTQLSVL.

The chain uses TRBV6-2 or TRBV6-3 and TRBJ2-3, with TRBD1 as a possible D gene (6 bases). The CDR3 extends over 12 amino acids. The V end was cut by 6 bases, the J end by 4 bases, with 8 bases between. The germline V gene encodes CDR1 MNHEY and CDR2 SVGEGT. The CDR3: CASRTGSDTQYF. The CDR3 DNA follows: TGTGCCAGCAGAACAGGGTCAGATACGCAGTATTTT.

This clonotype was observed once. The J gene is TRBJ1-1, the V gene TRBV7-9, with D maybe TRBD1 (5 bases). CDR3 length: 14 amino acids. Deletions cut 1 base from V and 3 bases from J, with 9 bases between. CDR1 and CDR2 from the germline V gene are SEHNR and FQNEAQ (reference sequence). The CDR3 here is CASSLGIGDTEAFF. In DNA, the CDR3 is TGTGCCAGCAGCTTAGGGATAGGGGACACTGAAGCTTTCTTT.

This rearrangement joins TRBV9 to TRBJ2-1; D is undetermined. Germline lookup yields CDR1 SGDLS and CDR2 YYNGEE. This CDR3 is 16 amino acids long. V shed 0 bases and J shed 3 bases, with 13 bases lying between them. The CDR3: CASSVVADTFYNEQFF. CDR3 nucleotides: TGTGCCAGCAGCGTAGTGGCAGACACCTTCTACAATGAGCAGTTCTTC.